The source of this TCR beta chain is a study of T cell repertoires in cytomegalovirus infection. Whole-study context: Carrying CMV and the relevant HLA type showed in public TCR beta signatures.

General study findings and limits: Ex vivo responses were dominated by HLA-C-restricted CMV-specific TCR beta clonotypes. CMV carriers having the relevant HLA were flagged by cumulative public TCR beta family frequency.

CDR3 size: 17 residues. CDR1 is SGHVS, CDR2 FQNEAQ, per germline. Trimming removed 5 bases from V and 7 bases from J; junction bases left unmatched: 15. MiXCR, run by TCRdb on the reads, gives a single entry per CDR3 protein. Of about 450,000 distinct CDR3 sequences in the sample, approximately 30% were seen once. This clonotype was detected many times. Its antigen is as yet unknown. The sample comprised PBMCs. This receptor was identified in a human donor in good health (CMV status not recorded). Some clones in this sample may be carry-over from other donors' samples. The chain uses TRBV7-8 and TRBJ1-5; 9 bases are a match to TRBD1. The CDR3 protein is CASSVGSWTGVVQPQHF. The CDR3 DNA sequence: TGTGCCAGCAGCGTAGGTTCCTGGACAGGGGTGGTACAGCCCCAGCATTTT.